This TCR beta chain was identified during a study of blood T cell repertoires in COVID-19. The wider study: PBMCs, B-cell-depleted T cells, or T cells provided the cDNA or gDNA that made up the material.

In the original analysis: Estimates of nucleated cell counts were drawn from the amplification of reference gene primers. The table came from immunoSEQ multiplex PCR; TCRdb's copy has only in-frame clones and leaves some out. The V and J calls and clone size come from that table; D and trimming were worked out from the DNA. The sample carries fewer than 250,000 clones, 65% to 90% recorded once. The V and J ends lost 6 bases and 4 bases, in that order; junction bases with no gene match: 10. This CDR3 has 15 amino acids. Germline-derived CDR1 and CDR2 are LGHDT and YNNKEL (reference sequence). This TCR derives from a woman aged 50 to 60 with acute COVID-19. The sample comprised PBMCs or T cells enriched from blood (not recorded which). V is TRBV3-1 (or the pseudogene TRBV3-2) and J is TRBJ1-1; 8 nucleotides match TRBD1. In nucleotides, the CDR3 is TGTGCCAGCAGTCTAACAGGGGGATGGAGCACTGAAGCTTTCTTT. Protein: CASSLTGGWSTEAFF.